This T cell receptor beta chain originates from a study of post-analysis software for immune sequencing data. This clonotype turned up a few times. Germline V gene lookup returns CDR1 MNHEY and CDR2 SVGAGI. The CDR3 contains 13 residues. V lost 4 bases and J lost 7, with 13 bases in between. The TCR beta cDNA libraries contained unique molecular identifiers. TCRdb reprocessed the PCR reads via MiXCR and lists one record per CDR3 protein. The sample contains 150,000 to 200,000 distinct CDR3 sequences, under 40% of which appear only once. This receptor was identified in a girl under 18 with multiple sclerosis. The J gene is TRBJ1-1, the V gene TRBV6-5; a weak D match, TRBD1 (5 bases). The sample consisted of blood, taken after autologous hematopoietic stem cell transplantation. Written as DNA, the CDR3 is TGTGCCAGCAGTTTAACAGGCCGACGTGAAGCTTTCTTT. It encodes CASSLTGRREAFF.